This record looks at one T cell receptor (beta chain) sequence and its context. Every one of the donors was a Caucasian adult that lived in Nashville, Tennessee. With V trimmed by 5 bases and J by 7 bases, 4 bases remained unmatched. The germline V gene has CDR1 SGHTA and CDR2 FQGNSA. The CDR3 contains 15 residues. The authors split each subset's genomic DNA evenly across several immunoSEQ plates. It was roughly 200 ng DNA, around 33,000 T cell genomes, that sorted-subset replicate PCRs used. Data came from immunoSEQ multiplex PCR; TCRdb stores just in-frame clones and leaves some out. The sample holds under 2,500,000 clones, approximately 96% seen once. The data were taken from a study of shared clonotypes between healthy human individuals. On the study more broadly: The donor group consisted of two women and a few men, aged 18 to 49.

The sequence came from a man aged 18 to 30 in good health. V gene TRBV7-2 combines with J gene TRBJ2-2, with TRBD2 identical over 13 bases. The sequenced material came from naive CD4+ T cells sorted from blood. Subset of the sample: CD45RA+ positively selected. The CDR3 sequence is CASSTGLAGVGELFF. The CDR3 DNA is TGTGCCAGCAGCACCGGACTAGCGGGGGTCGGGGAGCTGTTTTTT.